A single sample gave rise to the 7 T cell receptor beta chains below, sequenced in a study of Ad26.COV2.S vaccination and SARS-CoV-2 variants. Repertoires were generated with immunoSEQ multiplex PCR, while TCRdb's copy carries only in-frame clones and drops some. Of some 340,000 clones listed, more than 70% were seen once; the top ten hold 1.9%. Noted treatment: approximately 18 received Ad26.COV2.S at low or high dose, single or two shots; several received placebo; per-sample allocation not given. Collection of samples fell on day 63 after the first vaccine or placebo injection. The sample in question was peripheral blood, obtained in a trial of Ad26.COV2.S vaccine versus placebo. These receptors all come from a person between 18 and 59 years old who received the Ad26.COV2.S COVID-19 vaccine or a placebo.

As for this clone: Other DNA sequences within the sample encode an identical CDR3. The chain couples TRBV5-1 to TRBJ1-2, with D unresolved. This CDR3 contains 13 residues. Germline V gene lookup returns CDR1 SGHRS and CDR2 YFSETQ. V was clipped by 0 bases and J by 1 base, with 4 bases between them. This CDR3 is CASSLAGNYGYTF. The CDR3 coding sequence is TGCGCCAGCAGCTTGGCGGGTAACTATGGCTACACCTTC. Supplemented by reference TRBV5-1 and TRBJ1-2, the full variable domain reads KAGVTQTPRYLIKTRGQQVTLSCSPISGHRSVSWYQQTPGQGLQFLFEYFSETQRNKGNFPGRFSGRQFSNSRSEMNVSTLELGDSALYLCASSLAGNYGYTFGSGTRLTVV.

V usage is TRBV30 and J usage is TRBJ1-6, with D unresolved. Germline-derived CDR1 and CDR2 are GTSNPN and SVGIG (reference sequence). This CDR3 is built from 18 residues. V was cut by 4 bases and J by 0 bases, with 19 bases left in between. CDR3 DNA: TGTGCCTGGACTAAAATTTCATCAGGCGTCTCCTATAATTCACCCCTCCACTTT. Its translation: CAWTKISSGVSYNSPLHF.

The CDR3 region is CATSDSRQGVTGELFF. DNA of the CDR3: TGTGCCACCAGTGATTCCAGACAGGGGGTAACCGGGGAGCTGTTTTTT. The chain uses TRBV24-1 and TRBJ2-2; 9 nucleotides line up with TRBD1. The V and J ends lost 2 bases and 5 bases, in that order; junction bases with no gene match: 5. Germline V lookup: CDR1 KGHDR, CDR2 SFDVKD. The CDR3 has 16 residues.

This clone was seen just once. The DNA for the CDR3 is TGTGCCAGCAGCTTGGAGGAGCTCTGGGATGGCTACACCTTC. The encoded protein is CASSLEELWDGYTF. The chain is built from TRBV5-8 and TRBJ1-2; D not resolved. The CDR3 is made up of 14 amino acids. Per the germline V gene, CDR1 is SGHTS and CDR2 is YDEGEE. Trimming pared 0 bases from V and 6 bases from J, leaving 12 bases between.

The J gene is TRBJ2-3, the V gene TRBV10-2; D ambiguous. Trimming took off 0 bases at V and 1 base at J, with 5 bases between the two ends. CDR1 is WSHSY and CDR2 is SAAADI in the germline V gene. The CDR3 length is 14 residues. The CDR3 region has the DNA TGCGCCAGCAGTGAGTCGACTCGCACAGATACGCAGTATTTT. It is translated as CASSESTRTDTQYF.

This chain links TRBV15 with TRBJ2-7; weak D call: TRBD1 (5 bases). The length of the CDR3 is 14 residues. Trimming cost V 5 bases and J 0 bases, with 11 bases left between them. CDR1 and CDR2 (germline): LNHNV, YYDKDF (reference sequence). The CDR3 DNA follows: TGTGCCACCAGCCCCAGACAGATCTCCTACGAGCAGTACTTC. It encodes CATSPRQISYEQYF.

CDR3: CASSQAGQKNTEAFF. The CDR3 DNA reads TGTGCCAGCAGCCAAGCGGGACAGAAGAACACTGAAGCTTTCTTT. The chain has TRBV3-1 (or the pseudogene TRBV3-2) and TRBJ1-1, with TRBD1 matching over 7 bases. This CDR3 contains 15 residues. V was clipped by 1 base and J by 1 base; unmatched bases: 3. Per germline, CDR1 LGHDT and CDR2 YNNKEL (reference sequence).